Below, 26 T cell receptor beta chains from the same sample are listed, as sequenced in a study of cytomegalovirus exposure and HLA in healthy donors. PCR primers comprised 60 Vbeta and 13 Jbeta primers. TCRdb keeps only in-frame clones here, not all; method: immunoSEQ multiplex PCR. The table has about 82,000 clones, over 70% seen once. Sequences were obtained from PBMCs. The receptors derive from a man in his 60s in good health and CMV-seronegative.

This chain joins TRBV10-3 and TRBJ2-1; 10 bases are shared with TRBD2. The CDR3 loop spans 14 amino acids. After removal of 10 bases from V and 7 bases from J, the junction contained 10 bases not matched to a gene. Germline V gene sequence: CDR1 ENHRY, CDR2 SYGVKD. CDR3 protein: CASLSGRADNEQFF. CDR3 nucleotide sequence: TGTGCCAGCCTAAGCGGGAGGGCCGATAATGAGCAGTTCTTC.

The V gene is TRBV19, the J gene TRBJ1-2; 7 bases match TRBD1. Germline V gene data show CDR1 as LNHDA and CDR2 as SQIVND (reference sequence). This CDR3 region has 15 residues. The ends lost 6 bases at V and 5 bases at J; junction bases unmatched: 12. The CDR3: CASRLSQGVGYGYTF. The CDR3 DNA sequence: TGTGCCAGTAGGCTCTCCCAGGGGGTAGGATATGGCTACACCTTC.

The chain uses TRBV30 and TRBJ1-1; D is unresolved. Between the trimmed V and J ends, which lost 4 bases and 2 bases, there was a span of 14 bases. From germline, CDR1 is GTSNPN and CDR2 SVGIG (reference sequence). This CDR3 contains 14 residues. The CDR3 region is CAWKPPLGNTEAFF. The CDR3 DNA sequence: TGTGCCTGGAAGCCGCCACTAGGAAACACTGAAGCTTTCTTT.

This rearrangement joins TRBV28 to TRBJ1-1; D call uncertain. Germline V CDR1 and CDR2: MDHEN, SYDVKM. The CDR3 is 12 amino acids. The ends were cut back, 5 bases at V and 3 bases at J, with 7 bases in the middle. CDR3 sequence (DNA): TGTGCCAGCAGTCCGACATACACTGAAGCTTTCTTT. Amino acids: CASSPTYTEAFF. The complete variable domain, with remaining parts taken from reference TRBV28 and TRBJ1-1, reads DVKVTQSSRYLVKRTGEKVFLECVQDMDHENMFWYRQDPGLGLRLIYFSYDVKMKEKGDIPEGYSVSREKKERFSLILESASTNQTSMYLCASSPTYTEAFFGQGTRLTVV.

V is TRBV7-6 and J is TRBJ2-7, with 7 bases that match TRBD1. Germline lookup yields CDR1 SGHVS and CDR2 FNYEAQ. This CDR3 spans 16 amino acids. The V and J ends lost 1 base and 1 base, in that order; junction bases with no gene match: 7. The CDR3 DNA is TGTGCCAGCAGCTTAGATGCGGCAGGGGGTTCCTACGAGCAGTACTTC. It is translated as CASSLDAAGGSYEQYF.

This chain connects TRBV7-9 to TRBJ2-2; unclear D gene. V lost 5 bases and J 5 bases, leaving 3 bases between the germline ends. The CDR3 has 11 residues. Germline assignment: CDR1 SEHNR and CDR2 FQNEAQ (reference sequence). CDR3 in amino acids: CASSPTGELFF. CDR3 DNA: TGTGCCAGCAGCCCGACCGGGGAGCTGTTTTTT. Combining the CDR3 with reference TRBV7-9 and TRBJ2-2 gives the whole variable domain DTGVSQNPRHKITKRGQNVTFRCDPISEHNRLYWYRQTLGQGPEFLTYFQNEAQLEKSRLLSDRFSAERPKGSFSTLEIQRTEQGDSAMYLCASSPTGELFFGEGSRLTVL.

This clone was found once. In nucleotides, the CDR3 is TGTGCCAGCAGCAAAGGGCGAGGGGGCGCGAGTTCACCCCTCCACTTT. It yields the protein CASSKGRGGASSPLHF. V gene TRBV21-1 combines with J gene TRBJ1-6; the table's TRBD1 call for D was not verified on the DNA. TRBV21-1 is a pseudogene segment. The CDR3 is 16 residues long.

Written as DNA, the CDR3 is TGTGCCAGCAGCTTAGTAGCGGAGCCCTACGAGCAGTACTTC. Amino acids: CASSLVAEPYEQYF. This chain links TRBV7-8 with TRBJ2-7; maybe TRBD2 (6 bases). With 1 base removed from V and 2 bases from J, the gap between germline ends came to 9 bases. CDR3 length equals 14 residues. CDR1 is SGHVS and CDR2 is FQNEAQ in the germline V gene.

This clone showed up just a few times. In DNA, the CDR3 is TGTGCCAGCAGCGAGGACAGCTACAATGAGCAGTTCTTC. Translated, it gives CASSEDSYNEQFF. The chain is built from TRBV7-7 and TRBJ2-1; D is perhaps TRBD1 (6 bases). Per germline, CDR1 SSHAT and CDR2 FNYEAQ (reference sequence). This CDR3 has 13 residues. V gave up 5 bases and J gave up 3 bases, with 8 bases separating them. Supplemented by reference TRBV7-7 and TRBJ2-1, the full variable domain reads GAGVSQSPRYKVTKRGQDVTLRCDPISSHATLYWYQQALGQGPEFLTYFNYEAQPDKSGLPSDRFSAERPEGSISTLTIQRTEQRDSAMYRCASSEDSYNEQFFGPGTRLTVL.

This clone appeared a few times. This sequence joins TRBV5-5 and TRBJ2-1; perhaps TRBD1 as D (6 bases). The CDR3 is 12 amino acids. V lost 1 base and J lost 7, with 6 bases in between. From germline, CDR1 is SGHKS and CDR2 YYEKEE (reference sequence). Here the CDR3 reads CASSLQGNEQFF. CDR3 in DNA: TGTGCCAGCAGCTTGCAGGGGAATGAGCAGTTCTTC.

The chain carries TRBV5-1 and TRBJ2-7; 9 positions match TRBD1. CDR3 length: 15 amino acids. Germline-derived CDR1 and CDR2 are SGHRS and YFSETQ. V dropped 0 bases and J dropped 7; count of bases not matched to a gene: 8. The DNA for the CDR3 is TGCGCCAGCAGCTTGGCCGGGACAGGGCAAGCAGAGCAGTACTTC. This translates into CASSLAGTGQAEQYF.

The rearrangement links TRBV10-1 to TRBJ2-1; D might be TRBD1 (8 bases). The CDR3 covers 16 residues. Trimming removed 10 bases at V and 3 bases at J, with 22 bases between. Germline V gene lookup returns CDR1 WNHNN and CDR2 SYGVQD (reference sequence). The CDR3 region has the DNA TGCGCCACCTCCCCGGGGGGACAGGTCTACTACAATGAGCAGTTCTTC. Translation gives CATSPGGQVYYNEQFF.

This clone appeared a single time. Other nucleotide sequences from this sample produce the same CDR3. The chain's CDR3 is CSVALSRDSYEQYF. The CDR3 nucleotides read TGCAGCGTCGCCCTCTCCAGGGACTCCTACGAGCAGTACTTC. The chain links TRBV29-1 to TRBJ2-7; D perhaps matches TRBD1 (5 bases). V shed 6 bases and J shed 0 bases, with 15 bases lying between them. The CDR3 consists of 14 residues. From germline, CDR1 is SQVTM and CDR2 ANQGSEA.

The CDR3 sequence: CASSWTTGKNEKLFF. The CDR3 DNA follows: TGTGCCAGCAGCTGGACGACGGGAAAAAATGAAAAACTGTTTTTT. This chain connects TRBV6-6 to TRBJ1-4; D gene uncertain. Trimming removed 6 bases from V and 5 bases from J, with 16 bases in between. The germline V gene has CDR1 MNHNY and CDR2 SVGAGI (reference sequence). This CDR3 has 15 residues.

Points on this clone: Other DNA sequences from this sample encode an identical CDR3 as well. The CDR3 spells CASSVVNGELFF. The CDR3 bases are TGTGCCAGCAGCGTAGTAAACGGGGAGCTGTTTTTT. V and J are TRBV9 and TRBJ2-2; the D is unclear. Germline CDR1 and CDR2: SGDLS and YYNGEE. CDR3 length equals 12 residues. Deletions cut 0 bases from V and 7 bases from J, with 4 bases between.

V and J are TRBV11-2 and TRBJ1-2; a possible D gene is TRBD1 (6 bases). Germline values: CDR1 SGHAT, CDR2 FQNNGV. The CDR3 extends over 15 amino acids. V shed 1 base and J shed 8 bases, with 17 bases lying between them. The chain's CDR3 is CASSLAGRTQGGYTF. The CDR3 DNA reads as TGTGCCAGCAGCTTAGCCGGTCGGACACAGGGAGGCTACACCTTC. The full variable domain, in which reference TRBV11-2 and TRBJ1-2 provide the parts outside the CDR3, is EAGVAQSPRYKIIEKRQSVAFWCNPISGHATLYWYQQILGQGPKLLIQFQNNGVVDDSQLPKDRFSAERLKGVDSTLKIQPAKLEDSAVYLCASSLAGRTQGGYTFGSGTRLTVV.

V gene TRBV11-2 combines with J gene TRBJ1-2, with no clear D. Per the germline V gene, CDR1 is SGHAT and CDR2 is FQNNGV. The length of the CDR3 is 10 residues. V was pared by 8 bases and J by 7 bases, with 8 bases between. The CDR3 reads CASAEGGYTF. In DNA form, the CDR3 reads TGTGCCAGCGCGGAGGGTGGCTACACCTTC.

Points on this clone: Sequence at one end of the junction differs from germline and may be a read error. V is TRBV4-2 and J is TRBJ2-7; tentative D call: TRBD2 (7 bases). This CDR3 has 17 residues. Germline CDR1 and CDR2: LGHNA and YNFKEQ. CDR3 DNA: TGTGCCAGCAGCCATCCCATTCGGGGGCGGGAGCTCTACGAGCGGTACTTC. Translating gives CASSHPIRGRELYERYF.

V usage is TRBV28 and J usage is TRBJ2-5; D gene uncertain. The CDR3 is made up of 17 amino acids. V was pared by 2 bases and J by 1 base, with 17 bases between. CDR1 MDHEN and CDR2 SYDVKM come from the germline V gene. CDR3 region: CASSLLSGGSPQETQYF. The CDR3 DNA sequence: TGTGCCAGCAGTTTACTATCGGGTGGAAGCCCCCAAGAGACCCAGTACTTC.

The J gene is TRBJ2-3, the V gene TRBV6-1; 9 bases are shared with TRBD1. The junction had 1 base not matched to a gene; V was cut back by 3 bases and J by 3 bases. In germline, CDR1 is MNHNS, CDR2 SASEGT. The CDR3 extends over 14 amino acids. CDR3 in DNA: TGTGCCAGCAGTGAGACAGGGGGGACAGATACGCAGTATTTT. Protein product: CASSETGGTDTQYF.

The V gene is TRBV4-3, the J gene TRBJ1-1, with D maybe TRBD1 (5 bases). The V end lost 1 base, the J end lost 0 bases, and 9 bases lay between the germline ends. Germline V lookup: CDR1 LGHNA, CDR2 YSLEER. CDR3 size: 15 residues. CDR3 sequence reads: CASSQGDSMNTEAFF. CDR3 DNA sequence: TGCGCCAGCAGCCAAGGAGACAGCATGAACACTGAAGCTTTCTTT.

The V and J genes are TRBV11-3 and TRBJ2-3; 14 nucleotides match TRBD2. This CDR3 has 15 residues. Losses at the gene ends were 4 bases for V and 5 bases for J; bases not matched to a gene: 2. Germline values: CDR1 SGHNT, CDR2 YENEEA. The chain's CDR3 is CASSSGTSGRDTQYF. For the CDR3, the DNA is TGTGCCAGCAGCTCCGGGACTAGCGGGAGAGATACGCAGTATTTT. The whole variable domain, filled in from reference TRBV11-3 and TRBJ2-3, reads EAGVVQSPRYKIIEKKQPVAFWCNPISGHNTLYWYLQNLGQGPELLIRYENEEAVDDSQLPKDRFSAERLKGVDSTLKIQPAELGDSAVYLCASSSGTSGRDTQYFGPGTRLTVL.

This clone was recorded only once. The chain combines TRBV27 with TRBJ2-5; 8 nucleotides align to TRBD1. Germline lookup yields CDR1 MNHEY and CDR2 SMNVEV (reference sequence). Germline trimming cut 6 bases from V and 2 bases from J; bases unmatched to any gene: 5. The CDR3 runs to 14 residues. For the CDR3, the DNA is TGTGCCAGCAGGGACAGGGACAAACAAGAGACCCAGTACTTC. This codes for CASRDRDKQETQYF.

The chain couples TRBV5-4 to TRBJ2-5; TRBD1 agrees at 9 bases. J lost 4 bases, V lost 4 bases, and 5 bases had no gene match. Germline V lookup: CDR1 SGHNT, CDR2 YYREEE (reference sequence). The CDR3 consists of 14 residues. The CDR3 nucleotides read TGTGCCAGCAGCACTGGACAGGGGCGAGAGACCCAGTACTTC. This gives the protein CASSTGQGRETQYF.

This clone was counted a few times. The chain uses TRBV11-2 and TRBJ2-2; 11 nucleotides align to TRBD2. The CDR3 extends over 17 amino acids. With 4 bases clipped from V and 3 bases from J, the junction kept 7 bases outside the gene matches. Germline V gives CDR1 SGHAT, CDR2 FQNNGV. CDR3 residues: CASSSPYSGRDTGELFF. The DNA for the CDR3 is TGTGCCAGCAGCTCACCATATAGCGGGAGGGACACCGGGGAGCTGTTTTTT.

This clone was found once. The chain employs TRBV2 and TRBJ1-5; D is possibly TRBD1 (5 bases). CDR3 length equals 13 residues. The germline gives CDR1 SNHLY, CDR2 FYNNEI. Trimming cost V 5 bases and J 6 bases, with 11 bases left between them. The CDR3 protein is CASSPGLTQPQHF. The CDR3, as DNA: TGTGCCAGCAGTCCGGGACTGACTCAGCCCCAGCATTTT.